Following are 25 T cell receptor beta chains from one sample sequenced in a study of blood T cell repertoires in COVID-19 (dated by TCRdb to about 2020). To prepare the library, the immunoSEQ multiplex PCR assay was applied. This is the immuneACCESS table as TCRdb keeps it, with only in-frame sequences that have V and J called. A part of the clones is gone; compared with another copy, unresolved V genes explain less than half, and the rest is unexplained. The sample has roughly 220,000 clones on record, about 80% of them singletons. In total, the top ten clones hold about 15% of the sample. Sample: PBMCs or T cells enriched from blood (not recorded which). Receptor source: a middle-aged man who had recovered from COVID-19.

This clone has just a few counts. V is TRBV4-2 and J is TRBJ1-2; D perhaps matches TRBD1 (6 bases). The germline CDR1 and CDR2 sequences are LGHNA and YNFKEQ. The CDR3 is made up of 16 amino acids. Trimming shortened V by 0 bases and J by 0 bases, and 11 bases separated the two germline ends. CDR3 region: CASSQEGTPPNYGYTF. The CDR3 coding sequence is TGTGCCAGCAGCCAAGAAGGGACACCCCCTAACTATGGCTACACCTTC.

The gene calls are TRBV9 and TRBJ1-1, with a tentative D call TRBD1 (5 bases). Trimming took off 0 bases at V and 4 bases at J, with 10 bases between the two ends. This CDR3 spans 14 amino acids. Germline-derived CDR1 and CDR2 are SGDLS and YYNGEE. CDR3 sequence (DNA): TGTGCCAGCAGCGTAGACCTCCAGGGCACTGAAGCTTTCTTT. Amino acids: CASSVDLQGTEAFF.

The chain carries TRBV4-1 and TRBJ2-1; 10 bases fit TRBD2. The V segment lost 0 bases and the J segment 3 bases; nucleotides outside the gene matches: 8. Germline CDR1 MGHRA, CDR2 YSYEKL. The CDR3 consists of 18 residues. CDR3 amino acids: CASSQDFPGTSVYNEQFF. The CDR3 DNA follows: TGCGCCAGCAGCCAAGATTTCCCCGGGACTAGCGTCTACAATGAGCAGTTCTTC.

The chain uses TRBV7-2 and TRBJ2-3, with 9 bases aligning to TRBD2. Germline CDR1 reads SGHTA; CDR2 reads FQGNSA. The trim removed 5 bases at V and 5 bases at J, leaving 8 bases unmatched. This CDR3 is 15 amino acids long. CDR3 region: CASSPRTSVQDTQYF. CDR3 sequence (DNA): TGTGCCAGCAGCCCCCGGACTAGCGTCCAAGATACGCAGTATTTT.

The rearrangement links TRBV3-1 (or the pseudogene TRBV3-2) to TRBJ2-1; 9 nucleotides align to TRBD2. Germline assignment: CDR1 LGHDT and CDR2 YNNKEL (reference sequence). The CDR3 spans 15 residues. Trimming at V came to 5 bases and at J to 3 bases, leaving 5 bases not matched to a gene. The CDR3 DNA sequence: TGTGCCAGCAGCGATAGCGGGGGAGACTACAATGAGCAGTTCTTC. It translates to CASSDSGGDYNEQFF.

The chain couples TRBV5-5 to TRBJ1-3; 7 positions agree with TRBD1. Germline CDR1 and CDR2: SGHKS and YYEKEE (reference sequence). After removal of 0 bases from V and 7 bases from J, the junction contained 7 bases not matched to a gene. The CDR3 covers 15 residues. CDR3 sequence reads: CASSLEGQPSNTIYF. The CDR3 region has the DNA TGTGCCAGCAGCTTGGAGGGACAGCCAAGTAACACCATATATTTT.

The chain combines TRBV6-6 with TRBJ2-7; 8 bases map to TRBD1. CDR1 is MNHNY, CDR2 SVGAGI, per germline (reference sequence). The CDR3 sequence is 17 residues long. V lost 5 bases, J lost 4 bases, and 16 bases stayed unmatched. CDR3 coding DNA: TGTGCCAGCAGTCGAACACCTCGCCGGACAGGGCCATACGAGCAGTACTTC. It specifies CASSRTPRRTGPYEQYF.

Here the CDR3 DNA reads TGTGCCAGCAGCTTTGATCGGGATGAAGCTTTCTTT. Amino acids: CASSFDRDEAFF. The genes are TRBV7-9 and TRBJ1-1; D uncertain. From germline, CDR1 is SEHNR and CDR2 FQNEAQ (reference sequence). The CDR3 consists of 12 residues. V was trimmed by 3 bases and J by 7 bases, leaving 9 bases between them. Filled out from reference TRBV7-9 and TRBJ1-1, the complete variable domain reads DTGVSQNPRHKITKRGQNVTFRCDPISEHNRLYWYRQTLGQGPEFLTYFQNEAQLEKSRLLSDRFSAERPKGSFSTLEIQRTEQGDSAMYLCASSFDRDEAFFGQGTRLTVV.

Only one count was recorded for this clone. The chain has TRBV5-1 and TRBJ2-1; TRBD2 matches 8 bases. V shed 4 bases and J 14 bases; nucleotides not matched to a gene: 8. The CDR3 consists of 12 residues. Germline CDR1 is SGHRS and CDR2 is YFSETQ. In DNA form, the CDR3 reads TGCGCCAGCAGCCTTATAGCGGGGAGGGAGTTCTTC. It codes for CASSLIAGREFF.

This clone turned up a few times. This sequence joins TRBV6-1 and TRBJ2-1, with D possibly matching TRBD2 (6 bases). Trimming shortened V by 2 bases and J by 3 bases, and 14 bases separated the two germline ends. Germline lookup yields CDR1 MNHNS and CDR2 SASEGT. CDR3 length: 16 residues. DNA for the CDR3: TGTGCCAGCAGTGAATTGGGCCTGGGGGGCTACAATGAGCAGTTCTTC. Translating it yields CASSELGLGGYNEQFF.

This chain links TRBV5-1 with TRBJ2-3; tentatively, D is TRBD2 (6 bases). CDR3 size: 14 residues. The germline V gene encodes CDR1 SGHRS and CDR2 YFSETQ. V gave up 5 bases and J gave up 4 bases, with 14 bases separating them. The DNA of the CDR3 is TGCGCCAGCAGAAGGGCGGGACTCTCAGATACGCAGTATTTT. Protein product: CASRRAGLSDTQYF.

This sequence joins TRBV19 and TRBJ1-4; possible D gene TRBD1, 5 bases. V was cut by 3 bases and J by 8 bases, with 13 bases left in between. Germline CDR1 LNHDA, CDR2 SQIVND (reference sequence). The CDR3 loop spans 14 amino acids. CDR3 protein: CASSILAGREKLFF. The CDR3 nucleotides are TGTGCCAGTAGTATTCTGGCAGGGAGGGAAAAACTGTTTTTT.

About this clone itself: Different DNA sequences within this sample yield the same CDR3. The rearrangement links TRBV5-1 to TRBJ1-5; D gene unclear. The germline V gene encodes CDR1 SGHRS and CDR2 YFSETQ. The CDR3 sequence is 13 residues long. Deletions cut 0 bases from V and 5 bases from J, with 6 bases between. The CDR3 sequence: CASSLGRDQPQHF. CDR3 in DNA: TGCGCCAGCAGCTTGGGCCGGGATCAGCCCCAGCATTTT.

This chain connects TRBV9 to TRBJ1-3; D is ambiguous. This CDR3 spans 16 amino acids. From germline, CDR1 is SGDLS and CDR2 YYNGEE. Deletions cut 4 bases from V and 0 bases from J, with 14 bases between. CDR3 sequence reads: CASSYRGGFSGNTIYF. The CDR3 DNA follows: TGTGCCAGCAGCTACCGCGGCGGGTTCTCTGGAAACACCATATATTTT.

The chain has TRBV28 and TRBJ1-1; 10 bases align to TRBD1. This CDR3 is built from 14 residues. From germline, CDR1 is MDHEN and CDR2 SYDVKM. Germline trimming cut 6 bases from V and 3 bases from J; bases unmatched to any gene: 4. DNA for the CDR3: TGTGCCAGCAGGGGACAGGGGTCGTACACTGAAGCTTTCTTT. Its protein is CASRGQGSYTEAFF.

The chain combines TRBV13 with TRBJ1-1; 11 nucleotides agree with TRBD1. Germline V CDR1 and CDR2: PRHDT, FYEKMQ (reference sequence). The CDR3 is 16 residues long. J gave up 6 bases and V 5 bases, and 11 bases lay outside the gene matches. CDR3 sequence reads: CASSLDGTGGSPEAFF. The CDR3 DNA reads as TGTGCCAGCAGCCTAGATGGGACAGGGGGATCTCCTGAAGCTTTCTTT.

V gene TRBV6-5 combines with J gene TRBJ1-4, with a weak D call TRBD1 (5 bases). Germline V gives CDR1 MNHEY, CDR2 SVGAGI. The V and J ends lost 6 bases and 5 bases respectively, with 13 bases between them. This CDR3 comprises 14 residues. In DNA form, the CDR3 reads TGTGCCAGCAGAAATAGCCAGGGAAATGAAAAACTGTTTTTT. Protein product: CASRNSQGNEKLFF.

This chain joins TRBV28 and TRBJ1-4; no firm D call. Germline values: CDR1 MDHEN, CDR2 SYDVKM. V lost 2 bases and J 5 bases, leaving 12 bases between the germline ends. This CDR3 contains 15 residues. The CDR3 DNA sequence: TGTGCCAGCAGTTTAAATCCGGGGTTAAATGAAAAACTGTTTTTT. Translation gives CASSLNPGLNEKLFF.

The genes are TRBV6-5 and TRBJ1-1, with 10 nucleotides matching TRBD1. The CDR3 extends over 14 amino acids. The junction had 6 bases not matched to a gene; V was cut back by 7 bases and J by 4 bases. The germline CDR1 and CDR2 sequences are MNHEY and SVGAGI. In DNA, the CDR3 is TGTGCCAGCACGACAGGGGGCGGGCGCACTGAAGCTTTCTTT. Residues: CASTTGGGRTEAFF.

The chain combines TRBV4-1 with TRBJ2-2; D is perhaps TRBD1 (6 bases). The CDR3 is 15 residues long. V lost 3 bases, J lost 3 bases, and 11 bases lay in between. Germline assignment: CDR1 MGHRA and CDR2 YSYEKL. CDR3 sequence reads: CASSQRQDYTGELFF. DNA of the CDR3: TGCGCCAGCAGCCAGAGACAGGATTACACCGGGGAGCTGTTTTTT.

This sequence joins TRBV27 and TRBJ2-2; TRBD2 aligns across 12 bases. The CDR3 consists of 16 residues. The germline V gene has CDR1 MNHEY and CDR2 SMNVEV (reference sequence). V trimming: 10 bases; J trimming: 8 bases; junction bases outside the gene matches: 14. The CDR3, as DNA: TGTGCCACCAGCAGACTAGCGGGAGATAGGGGAGGGGAGCTGTTTTTT. This translates into CATSRLAGDRGGELFF.

V and J are TRBV3-1 (or the pseudogene TRBV3-2) and TRBJ2-7; 8 nucleotides line up with TRBD2. This CDR3 has 16 residues. V was clipped by 4 bases and J by 7 bases; unmatched bases: 15. Per germline, CDR1 LGHDT and CDR2 YNNKEL (reference sequence). The CDR3 region is CASSPFRGGRSGEQYF. In nucleotides, the CDR3 is TGTGCCAGCAGCCCCTTTCGGGGGGGCCGGTCTGGTGAGCAGTACTTC.

CDR3 sequence: CATSRDRGQGDEQYF. CDR3 nucleotides: TGTGCCACCAGCAGAGATAGGGGACAGGGGGACGAGCAGTACTTC. V gene TRBV15 combines with J gene TRBJ2-7, with 11 bases identical to TRBD1. Germline V gives CDR1 LNHNV, CDR2 YYDKDF (reference sequence). The CDR3 runs to 15 residues. V was clipped by 0 bases and J by 5 bases; unmatched bases: 3.

The sample holds one count of this clone. This chain links TRBV18 with TRBJ2-1; 12 positions match TRBD2. The CDR3 spans 15 residues. With 3 bases clipped from V and 4 bases from J, the junction kept 1 base outside the gene matches. Germline CDR1 KGHSH, CDR2 LQKENI. CDR3 residues: CASSPGTSGYNEQFF. The CDR3 nucleotides read TGTGCCAGCTCACCCGGGACTAGCGGGTACAATGAGCAGTTCTTC.

This sequence joins TRBV4-2 and TRBJ1-5; the D gene is possibly TRBD1 (5 bases). In germline, CDR1 is LGHNA, CDR2 YNFKEQ. The CDR3 is made up of 19 amino acids. V gave up 0 bases and J gave up 1 base, with 19 bases separating them. CDR3 amino acids: CASSQEGGRGDYSNQPQHF. For the CDR3, the DNA is TGTGCCAGCAGCCAAGAGGGGGGGAGAGGGGATTACAGCAATCAGCCCCAGCATTTT.